This entry lists 9 T cell receptor beta chains sequenced from one sample in a study of blood T cell repertoires in COVID-19. The assay was immunoSEQ multiplex PCR, and TCRdb's table has in-frame clones only and misses some. The sample lists 60,000 to 65,000 clones, 75% to 85% occurring once. The sequencing sample was made of peripheral blood. The receptors stem from a human donor in a cohort sampled during active COVID-19.

The chain recombines TRBV6-2 or TRBV6-3 with TRBJ2-7, with 8 bases aligning to TRBD2. The CDR3 is 17 amino acids. The germline V gene encodes CDR1 MNHEY and CDR2 SVGEGT. V dropped 3 bases and J dropped 6; count of bases not matched to a gene: 16. CDR3 bases: TGTGCCAGCAGTTATCCACCCGAACAGCGGGAGTGGGGCGAGCAGTACTTC. Translation: CASSYPPEQREWGEQYF.

The chain combines TRBV2 with TRBJ1-5; 7 nucleotides align to TRBD1. This CDR3 comprises 15 residues. Per germline, CDR1 SNHLY and CDR2 FYNNEI. V shed 2 bases, J shed 2 bases, and the junction held 3 bases outside the gene matches. CDR3 bases: TGTGCCAGCAGTGAATGGCAGGGGGGCAATCAGCCCCAGCATTTT. This gives the protein CASSEWQGGNQPQHF.

This CDR3 reads CSVGQGRNEKLFF. CDR3 DNA: TGCAGCGTTGGACAGGGGAGAAATGAAAAACTGTTTTTT. The chain recombines TRBV29-1 with TRBJ1-4, with TRBD1 matching over 8 bases. The CDR3 is 13 residues long. Trimming took 4 bases from V and 5 from J; bases not matched to a gene: 3. CDR1 and CDR2 (germline): SQVTM, ANQGSEA.

This clone has at least ten counts. In DNA, the CDR3 is TGCGCCAGCAGCTTGGGGAGAGCGGGAGGTTACAATGAGCAGTTCTTC. Amino acids: CASSLGRAGGYNEQFF. The rearrangement uses TRBV5-1 and TRBJ2-1; 9 bases are a match to TRBD2. V lost 0 bases and J lost 4; bases outside the gene matches: 5. The V gene's germline CDR1 is SGHRS and CDR2 YFSETQ. The length of the CDR3 is 16 residues.

This sequence joins TRBV30 and TRBJ1-6; D perhaps matches TRBD1 (6 bases). Germline V gene lookup returns CDR1 GTSNPN and CDR2 SVGIG (reference sequence). V shed 4 bases and J shed 6 bases, with 13 bases lying between them. This CDR3 is built from 14 residues. CDR3 amino acids: CAWTRQARNSPLHF. The DNA of the CDR3 is TGTGCCTGGACCCGACAGGCGCGTAATTCACCCCTCCACTTT.

The genes are TRBV7-9 and TRBJ2-7, with D unresolved. The V end lost 6 bases, the J end lost 2 bases, and 8 bases lay between the germline ends. The CDR3 covers 12 residues. CDR1 and CDR2 from the germline V gene are SEHNR and FQNEAQ (reference sequence). The DNA for the CDR3 is TGTGCCAGCAGATCAGGCACCTACGAGCAGTACTTC. It specifies CASRSGTYEQYF.

The V gene is TRBV4-2, the J gene TRBJ2-1; D is unclear. V was cut by 1 base and J by 5 bases, with 9 bases left in between. Germline V lookup: CDR1 LGHNA, CDR2 YNFKEQ. This CDR3 region has 14 residues. The CDR3 is CASSQGRYNNEQFF. The DNA of the CDR3 is TGTGCCAGCAGCCAAGGGCGGTATAACAATGAGCAGTTCTTC.

The rearrangement links TRBV5-4 to TRBJ2-7; the match to TRBD1 covers 10 bases. Trimming removed 5 bases from V and 1 base from J; junction bases left unmatched: 6. CDR3 length: 15 residues. The germline V gene encodes CDR1 SGHNT and CDR2 YYREEE (reference sequence). Written as DNA, the CDR3 is TGTGCCAGCAGAAGAGACAGGGGGCTTTCCTACGAGCAGTACTTC. This translates into CASRRDRGLSYEQYF.

This clone was detected only once. The chain links TRBV30 to TRBJ1-6, with TRBD1 matching over 7 bases. CDR3 length: 15 residues. Trimming cost V 3 bases and J 7 bases; bases outside gene matches: 9. Germline loops: CDR1 GTSNPN, CDR2 SVGIG (reference sequence). CDR3 nucleotide sequence: TGTGCCTGGAGCTCGAGGGACAGCCTGAATTCACCCCTCCACTTT. This sequence encodes CAWSSRDSLNSPLHF.